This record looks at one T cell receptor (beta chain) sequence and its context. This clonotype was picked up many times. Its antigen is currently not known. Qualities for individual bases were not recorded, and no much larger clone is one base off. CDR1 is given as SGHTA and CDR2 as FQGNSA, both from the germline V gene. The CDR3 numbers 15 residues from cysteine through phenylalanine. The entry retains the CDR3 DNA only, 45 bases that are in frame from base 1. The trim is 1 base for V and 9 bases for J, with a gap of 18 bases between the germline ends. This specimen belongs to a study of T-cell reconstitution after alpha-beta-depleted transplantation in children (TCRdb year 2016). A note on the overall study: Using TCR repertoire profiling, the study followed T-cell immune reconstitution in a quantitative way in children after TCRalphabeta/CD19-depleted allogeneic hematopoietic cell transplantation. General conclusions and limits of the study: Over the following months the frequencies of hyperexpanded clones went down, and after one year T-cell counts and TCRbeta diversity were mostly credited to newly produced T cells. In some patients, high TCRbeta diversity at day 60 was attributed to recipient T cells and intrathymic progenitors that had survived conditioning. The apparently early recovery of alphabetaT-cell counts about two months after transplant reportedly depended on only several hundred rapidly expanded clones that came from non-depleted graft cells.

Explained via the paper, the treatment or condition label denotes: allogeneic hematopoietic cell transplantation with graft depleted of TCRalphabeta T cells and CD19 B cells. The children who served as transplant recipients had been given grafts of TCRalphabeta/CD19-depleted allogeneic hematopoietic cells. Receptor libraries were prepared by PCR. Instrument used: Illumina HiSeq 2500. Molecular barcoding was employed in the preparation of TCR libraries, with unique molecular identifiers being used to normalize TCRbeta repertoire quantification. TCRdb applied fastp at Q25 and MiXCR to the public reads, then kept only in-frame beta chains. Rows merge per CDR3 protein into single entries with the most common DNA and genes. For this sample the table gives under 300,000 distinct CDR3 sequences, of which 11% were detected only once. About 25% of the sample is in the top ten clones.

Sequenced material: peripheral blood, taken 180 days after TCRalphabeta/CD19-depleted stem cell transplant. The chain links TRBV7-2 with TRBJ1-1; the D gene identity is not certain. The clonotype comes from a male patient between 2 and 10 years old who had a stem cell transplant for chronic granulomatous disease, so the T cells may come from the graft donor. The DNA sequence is TGTGCCAGCAGCTTAGGGGGAGGGTCCTCACCCAAAGCTTTCTTT. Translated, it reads CASSLGGGSSPKAFF.